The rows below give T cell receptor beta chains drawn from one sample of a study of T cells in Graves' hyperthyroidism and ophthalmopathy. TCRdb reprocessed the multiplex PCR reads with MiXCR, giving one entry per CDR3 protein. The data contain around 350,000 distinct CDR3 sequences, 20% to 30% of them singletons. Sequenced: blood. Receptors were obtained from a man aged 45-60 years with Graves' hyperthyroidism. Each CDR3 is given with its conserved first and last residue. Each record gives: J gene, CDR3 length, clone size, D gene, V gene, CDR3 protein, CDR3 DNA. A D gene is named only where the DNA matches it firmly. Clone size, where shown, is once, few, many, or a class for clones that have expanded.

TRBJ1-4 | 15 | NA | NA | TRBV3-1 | CASSPRPRASEKLFF | TGTGCCAGCAGCCCCCGGCCGAGAGCTAGTGAAAAACTGTTTTTT
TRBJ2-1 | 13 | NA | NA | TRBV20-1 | CSARASEYNEQFF | TGCAGTGCTAGAGCTAGCGAGTACAATGAGCAGTTCTTC
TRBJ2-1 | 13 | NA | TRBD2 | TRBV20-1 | CSARATGLAEQFF | TGCAGTGCTAGAGCGACAGGACTAGCTGAGCAGTTCTTC
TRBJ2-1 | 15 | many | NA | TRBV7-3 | CASSSGPLSYNEQFF | TGTGCCAGCAGCTCGGGACCGCTCTCCTACAATGAGCAGTTCTTC
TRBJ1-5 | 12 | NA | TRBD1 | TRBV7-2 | CASSWDSSLQHF | TGTGCCAGCAGCTGGGACAGTTCCCTCCAGCATTTT
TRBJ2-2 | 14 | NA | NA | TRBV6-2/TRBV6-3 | CASRKGPSLRELFF | TGTGCCAGCAGAAAGGGACCCTCACTGAGGGAGCTGTTTTTT
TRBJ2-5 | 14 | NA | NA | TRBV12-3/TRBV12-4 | CASSFTLVSETQYF | TGTGCCAGCAGTTTTACTCTAGTATCCGAGACCCAGTACTTC
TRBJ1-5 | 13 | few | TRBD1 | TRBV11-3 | CASSSTGAQPQHF | TGTGCCAGCAGCTCCACAGGGGCTCAGCCCCAGCATTTT
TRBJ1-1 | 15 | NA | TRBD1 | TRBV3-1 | CASSQPTGGKSEAFF | TGTGCCAGCAGCCAACCGACAGGGGGCAAATCTGAAGCTTTCTTT
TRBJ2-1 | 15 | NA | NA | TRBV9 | CASSVAIEQGGEQFF | TGTGCCAGCAGCGTAGCTATTGAACAGGGCGGTGAGCAGTTCTTC
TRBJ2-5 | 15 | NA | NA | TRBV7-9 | CASSLARSGLETQYF | TGTGCCAGCAGCTTAGCGCGTTCAGGGCTAGAGACCCAGTACTTC
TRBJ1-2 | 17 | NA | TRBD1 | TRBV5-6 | CASSLQIESGTGSGYTF | TGTGCCAGCAGCTTACAAATCGAATCTGGGACAGGGTCTGGCTACACCTTC